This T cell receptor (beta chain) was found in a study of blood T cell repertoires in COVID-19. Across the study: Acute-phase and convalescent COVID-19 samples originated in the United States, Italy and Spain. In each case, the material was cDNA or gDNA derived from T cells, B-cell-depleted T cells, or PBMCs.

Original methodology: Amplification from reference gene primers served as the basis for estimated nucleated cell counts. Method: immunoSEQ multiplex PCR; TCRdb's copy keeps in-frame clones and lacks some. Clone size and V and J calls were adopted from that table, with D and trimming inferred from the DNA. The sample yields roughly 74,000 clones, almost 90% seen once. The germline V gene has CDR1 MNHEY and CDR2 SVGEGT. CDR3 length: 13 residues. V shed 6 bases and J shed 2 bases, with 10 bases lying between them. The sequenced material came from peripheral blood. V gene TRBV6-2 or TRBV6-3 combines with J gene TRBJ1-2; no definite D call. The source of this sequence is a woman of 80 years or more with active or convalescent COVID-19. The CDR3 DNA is TGTGCCAGCAGCCCGAGAGGGAACTATGGCTACACCTTC. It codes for CASSPRGNYGYTF.